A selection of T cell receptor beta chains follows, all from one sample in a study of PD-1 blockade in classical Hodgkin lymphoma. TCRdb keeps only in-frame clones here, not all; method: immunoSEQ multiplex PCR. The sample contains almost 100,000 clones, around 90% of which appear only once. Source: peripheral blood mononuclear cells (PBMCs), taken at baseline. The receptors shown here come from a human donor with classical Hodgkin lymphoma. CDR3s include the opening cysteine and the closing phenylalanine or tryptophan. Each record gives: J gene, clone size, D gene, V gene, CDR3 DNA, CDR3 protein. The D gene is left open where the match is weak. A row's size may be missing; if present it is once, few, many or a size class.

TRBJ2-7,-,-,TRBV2,TGTGCCAGCAGTCACTACGAGCAGTACTTC,CASSHYEQYF
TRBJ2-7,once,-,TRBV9,TGTGCCAGCAGCGTAGGGAGGGGGTTCTCCTACGAGCAGTACTTC,CASSVGRGFSYEQYF
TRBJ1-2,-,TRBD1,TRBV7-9,TGTGCCAGCAGCTCGACCGGGACAGGGTCCTTAGTAGGGTATGGCTACACCTTC,CASSSTGTGSLVGYGYTF
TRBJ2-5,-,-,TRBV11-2,TGTGCCAGCAGCCCAATAGCGGACGTGGCCCAGTACTTC,CASSPIADVAQYF
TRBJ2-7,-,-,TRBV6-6,TGTGCCAGCAGTTACTCGGCCCGACAGGCGACCTACGAGCAGTACTTC,CASSYSARQATYEQYF
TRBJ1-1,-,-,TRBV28,TGTGCCAGCCGAAACACTGAAGCTTTCTTT,CASRNTEAFF
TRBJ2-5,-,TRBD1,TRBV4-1,TGCGCCAGCAGCCACGAAGGACAGGGCATGCAAGAGACCCAGTACTTC,CASSHEGQGMQETQYF
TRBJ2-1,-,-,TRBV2,TGTGCCAGCAGTGAACGGGTGGTGGTGAATGAGCAGTTCTTC,CASSERVVVNEQFF
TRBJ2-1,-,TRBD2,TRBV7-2,TGTGCCAGCACGAAGGGACTAGCGGAGGGGAATGAGCAGTTCTTC,CASTKGLAEGNEQFF
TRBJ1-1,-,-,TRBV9,TGTGCCAGCAGCCCGACGCGAGTCCTTTTAGGGGCTTTCTTT,CASSPTRVLLGAFF
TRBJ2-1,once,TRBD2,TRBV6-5,TGTGCCAGCAGTTACGGGCGCGGGAGTACTGAGCAGTTCTTC,CASSYGRGSTEQFF
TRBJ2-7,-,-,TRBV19,TGTGCCAGTAACTCTCGGGCCGGGACACCTACCTACGAGCAGTACTTC,CASNSRAGTPTYEQYF
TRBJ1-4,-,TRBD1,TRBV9,TGTGCCAGCAGCGCGGGACAGGTCTTCGAAAAACTGTTTTTT,CASSAGQVFEKLFF
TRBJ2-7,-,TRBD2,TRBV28,TGTGCCTGGGGGGCTAGCGGGAGGGAAGTTTCCTACGAGCAGTACTTC,CAWGASGREVSYEQYF
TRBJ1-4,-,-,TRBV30,TGTGCCTGGAGCCGGGACAATAATGAAAAACTGTTTTTT,CAWSRDNNEKLFF
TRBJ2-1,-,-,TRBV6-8,TGTGCCAGTATAAAGAACGGGGACGACAATGAGCAGTTCTTC,CASIKNGDDNEQFF
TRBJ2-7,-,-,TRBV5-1,TGCGCCAGCAGCCCAGGACGAACCTACGAGCAGTACTTC,CASSPGRTYEQYF
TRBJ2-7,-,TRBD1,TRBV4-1,TGCGCCAGCAGCCAAGCTTGGACAGGGCCTTACGAGCAGTACTTC,CASSQAWTGPYEQYF
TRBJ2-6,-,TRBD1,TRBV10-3,TGTGCCATCACGGGGACAGCTGGGGCCAACGTCCTGACTTTC,CAITGTAGANVLTF
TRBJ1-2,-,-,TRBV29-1,TGCAGCGTTTCTCTCCGGGACGACTCTGGCTACACCTTC,CSVSLRDDSGYTF
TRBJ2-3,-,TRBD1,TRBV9,TGTGCCAGCAGCTCCCGACAGGGGAGTACCGATGGGGATACGCAGTATTTT,CASSSRQGSTDGDTQYF
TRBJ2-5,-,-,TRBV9,TGTGCCAGCAGCGGAGACTTGTACCAAGAGACCCAGTACTTC,CASSGDLYQETQYF
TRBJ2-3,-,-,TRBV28,TGTGCCAGCAGTACGGGGGCTACAGATACGCAGTATTTT,CASSTGATDTQYF